The clone carrying this TCR beta chain was seen more than once but under ten times. What it binds is not known. The data belong to a study of cytotoxic CD8 clonotypes in ibrutinib-treated CLL. The CDR3 length is 15 residues. Germline CDR1 and CDR2: LNHDA and SQIVND (reference sequence). Trimming took 4 bases from V and 6 from J, leaving 15 bases between them. TCRdb's table, derived via immunoSEQ multiplex PCR, lists solely in-frame clones and lacks some. Of roughly 63,000 clones in the sample, 57% were seen once. Findings and limits, study-wide: Sampling of sustained-remission and progressing patients occurred at differing times.

The specimen comprised PBMCs, sampled after 12 months of ibrutinib treatment. The V gene is TRBV19, the J gene TRBJ2-2; a weak D match, TRBD1 (6 bases). This sequence originates from a human donor with chronic lymphocytic leukemia. CDR3 amino acids: CASSTGQFFPGELFF. CDR3 coding DNA: TGTGCCAGTAGTACGGGACAATTTTTTCCCGGGGAGCTGTTTTTT.